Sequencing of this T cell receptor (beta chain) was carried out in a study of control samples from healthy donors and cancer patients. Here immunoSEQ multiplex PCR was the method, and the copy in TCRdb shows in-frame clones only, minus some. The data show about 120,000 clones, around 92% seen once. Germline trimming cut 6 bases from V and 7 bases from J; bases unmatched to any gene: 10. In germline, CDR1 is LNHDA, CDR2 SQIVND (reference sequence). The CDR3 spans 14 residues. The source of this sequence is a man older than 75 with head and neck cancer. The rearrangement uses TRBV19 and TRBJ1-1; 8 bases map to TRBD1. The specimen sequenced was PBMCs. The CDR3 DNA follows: TGTGCCAGTAGATGGGGCAGGGGGCGAGGTGAAGCTTTCTTT. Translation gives CASRWGRGRGEAFF.